This T cell receptor beta chain was obtained from a study of blood T cell repertoires in COVID-19. Looking at the study overall: Both acute and convalescent COVID-19 samples were obtained from the United States, Italy and Spain.

Study processing details: From reference gene primer amplification, estimates of nucleated cell counts were derived. Produced via immunoSEQ multiplex PCR; TCRdb's table is partial and in-frame only. The V and J calls and clone size were taken over from that table, and D and trimming were inferred from the DNA. The sample gives roughly 110,000 clones, about 85% of which show up once; roughly 5% is in the top ten. V lost 5 bases to trimming and J lost 2 bases, with 10 bases between them. The CDR3 is made up of 14 amino acids. Germline CDR1 reads LNHDA; CDR2 reads SQIVND (reference sequence). Followed over time, Seattle patients had been enrolled while infection was active.

The receptor was isolated from a woman in her sixties or seventies with COVID-19, enrolled during active disease. The rearrangement uses TRBV19 and TRBJ1-5; D is unresolved. Sequences were obtained from peripheral blood. DNA for the CDR3: TGTGCCAGTAGTTCCCTAGCAGGCAATCAGCCCCAGCATTTT. Amino acids: CASSSLAGNQPQHF.